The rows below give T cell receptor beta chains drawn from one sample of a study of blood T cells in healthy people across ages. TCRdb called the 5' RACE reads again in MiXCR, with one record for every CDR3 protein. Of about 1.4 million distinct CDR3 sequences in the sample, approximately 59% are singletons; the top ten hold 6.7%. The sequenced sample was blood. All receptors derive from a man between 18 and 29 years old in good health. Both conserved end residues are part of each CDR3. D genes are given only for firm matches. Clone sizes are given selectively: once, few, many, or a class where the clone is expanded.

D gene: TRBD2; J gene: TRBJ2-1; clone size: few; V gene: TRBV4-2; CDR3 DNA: TGTGCCAGCAGCCAAGATTCCGGACTAGCGCTCAATGAGCAGTTCTTC; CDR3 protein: CASSQDSGLALNEQFF
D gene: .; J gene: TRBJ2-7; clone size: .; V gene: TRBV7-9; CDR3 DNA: TGTGCCAGCAGCTTAGAATCATGGGAGCAGTACTTC; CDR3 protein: CASSLESWEQYF
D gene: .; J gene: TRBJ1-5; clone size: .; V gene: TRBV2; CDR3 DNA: TGTGCCAGCAGTGGGGACAAGAATAGCAATCAGCCCCAGCATTTT; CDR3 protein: CASSGDKNSNQPQHF
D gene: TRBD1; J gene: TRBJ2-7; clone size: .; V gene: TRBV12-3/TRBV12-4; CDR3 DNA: TGTGCCAGCAAAAACTCAGGGGGCCCCTCCTACGAGCAGTACTTC; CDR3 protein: CASKNSGGPSYEQYF
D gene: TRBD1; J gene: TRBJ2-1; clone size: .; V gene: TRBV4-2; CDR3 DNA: TGTGCCAGCAGCCAGTTTGGTCGACAGGGAACCAATGAGCAGTTCTTC; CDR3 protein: CASSQFGRQGTNEQFF
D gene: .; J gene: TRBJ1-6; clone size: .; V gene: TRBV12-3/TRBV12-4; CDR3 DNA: TGTGCCAGCAGTTTAGTCCCGGGCAATTCACCCCTCCACTTT; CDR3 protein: CASSLVPGNSPLHF
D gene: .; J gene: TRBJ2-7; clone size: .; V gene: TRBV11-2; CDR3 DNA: TGTGCCAGCAGCTCTCCAAGACAGACCTACGAGCAGTACTTC; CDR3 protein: CASSSPRQTYEQYF
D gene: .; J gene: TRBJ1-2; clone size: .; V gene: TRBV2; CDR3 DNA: TGTGCCAGCAGTGAAGTCGGCAGGGGATATGGCTACACCTTC; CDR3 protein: CASSEVGRGYGYTF
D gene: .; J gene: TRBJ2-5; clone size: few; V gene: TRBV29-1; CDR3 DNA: TGCAGCGTTGAAGATTATGGGGAGACCCAGTACTTC; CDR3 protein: CSVEDYGETQYF
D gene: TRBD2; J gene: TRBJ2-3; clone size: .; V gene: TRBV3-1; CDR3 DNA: TGTGCCAGCAGGCAGACTAGCGGCGGGGCGGATACGCAGTATTTT; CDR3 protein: CASRQTSGGADTQYF
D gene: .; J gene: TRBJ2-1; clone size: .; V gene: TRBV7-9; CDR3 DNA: TGTGCCAGCAGATTAGGATTGGTGGGACCCTACAATGAGCAGTTCTTC; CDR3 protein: CASRLGLVGPYNEQFF
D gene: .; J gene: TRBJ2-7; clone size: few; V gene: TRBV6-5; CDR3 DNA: TGTGCCAGCAGTTACAATGCAGGGCTCCACGAGCAGTACTTC; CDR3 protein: CASSYNAGLHEQYF
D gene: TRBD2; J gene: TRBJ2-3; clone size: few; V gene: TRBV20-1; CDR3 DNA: TGCAGTGCTGTTCGTACTAGCGGCACAGATACGCAGTATTTT; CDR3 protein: CSAVRTSGTDTQYF
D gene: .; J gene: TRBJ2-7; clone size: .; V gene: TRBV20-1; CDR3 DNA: TGCAGTGCTAGACGACAGATTTCCTACGAGCAGTACTTC; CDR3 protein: CSARRQISYEQYF
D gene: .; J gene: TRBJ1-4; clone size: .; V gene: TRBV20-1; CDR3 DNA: TGCAGTGCTAGAGATTTGACAGCCGCAACTAATGAAAAACTGTTTTTT; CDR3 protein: CSARDLTAATNEKLFF
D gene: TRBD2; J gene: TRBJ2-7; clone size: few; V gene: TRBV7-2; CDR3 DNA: TGTGCCAGCACCCCGACTAGCGGGGGTTACGAGCAGTACTTC; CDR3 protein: CASTPTSGGYEQYF
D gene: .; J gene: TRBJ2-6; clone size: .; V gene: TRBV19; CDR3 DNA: TGTGCCAGTAGTATAGTCACGACACTGGATTCTGGGGCCAACGTCCTGACTTTC; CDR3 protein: CASSIVTTLDSGANVLTF
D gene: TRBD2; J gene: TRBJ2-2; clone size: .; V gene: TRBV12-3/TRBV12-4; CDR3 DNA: TGTGCCAGCAGTTTGGAGGGCGGGGGTGCTTACGCCGGGGAGCTGTTTTTT; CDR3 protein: CASSLEGGGAYAGELFF
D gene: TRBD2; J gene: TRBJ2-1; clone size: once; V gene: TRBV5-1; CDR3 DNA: TGCGCCAGCCTAAAGGGTCGGGGGGGCTCCTACAATGAGCAGTTCTTC; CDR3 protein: CASLKGRGGSYNEQFF
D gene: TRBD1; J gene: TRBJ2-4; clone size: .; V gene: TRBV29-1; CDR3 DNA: TGCAGCGTTGTGGCAGGGGGCGACATTCAGTACTTC; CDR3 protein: CSVVAGGDIQYF
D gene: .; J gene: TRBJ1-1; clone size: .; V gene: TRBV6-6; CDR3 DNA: TGTGCCAGCAGTTATTTTGGGGCTGAAGCTTTCTTT; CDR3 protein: CASSYFGAEAFF
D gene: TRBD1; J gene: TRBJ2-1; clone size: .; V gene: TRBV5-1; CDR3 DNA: TGCGCCAGCAGCAGGGGGACAGGGGACCATGAGCAGTTCTTC; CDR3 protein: CASSRGTGDHEQFF
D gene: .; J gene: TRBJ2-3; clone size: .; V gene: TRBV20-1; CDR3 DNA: TGCAGTGCTAGGGAGACAGGTGACTGGATCACAGATACGCAGTATTTT; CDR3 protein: CSARETGDWITDTQYF